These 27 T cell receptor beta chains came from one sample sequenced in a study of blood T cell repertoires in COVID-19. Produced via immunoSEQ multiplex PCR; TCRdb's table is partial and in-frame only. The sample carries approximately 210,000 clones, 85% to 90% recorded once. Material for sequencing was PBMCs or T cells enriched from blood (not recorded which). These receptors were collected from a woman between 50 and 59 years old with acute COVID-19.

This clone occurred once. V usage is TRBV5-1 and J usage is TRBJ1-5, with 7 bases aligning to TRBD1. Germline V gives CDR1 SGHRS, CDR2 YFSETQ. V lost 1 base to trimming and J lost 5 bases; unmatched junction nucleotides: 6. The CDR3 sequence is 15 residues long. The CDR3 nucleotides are TGCGCCAGCAGCTTGCTGGGACAGAGTTATCAGCCCCAGCATTTT. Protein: CASSLLGQSYQPQHF.

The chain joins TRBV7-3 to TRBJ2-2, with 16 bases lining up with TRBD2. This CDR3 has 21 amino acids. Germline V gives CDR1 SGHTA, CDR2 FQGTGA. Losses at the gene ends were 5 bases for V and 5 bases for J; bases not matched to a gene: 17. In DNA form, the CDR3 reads TGTGCCAGCAGCCTCTATCGTCCGGGACTAGCGGGAGGGCGAGGTACCGGGGAGCTGTTTTTT. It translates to CASSLYRPGLAGGRGTGELFF.

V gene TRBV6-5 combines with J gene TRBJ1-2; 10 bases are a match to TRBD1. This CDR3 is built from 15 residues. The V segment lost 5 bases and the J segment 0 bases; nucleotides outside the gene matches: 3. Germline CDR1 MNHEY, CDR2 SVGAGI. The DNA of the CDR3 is TGTGCCAGCAGTATGACAGGGGGCCCTAACTATGGCTACACCTTC. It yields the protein CASSMTGGPNYGYTF.

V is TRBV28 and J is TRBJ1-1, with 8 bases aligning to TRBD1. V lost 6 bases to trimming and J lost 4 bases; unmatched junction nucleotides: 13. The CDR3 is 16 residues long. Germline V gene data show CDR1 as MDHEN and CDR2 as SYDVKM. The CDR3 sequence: CASREDRGEVRTEAFF. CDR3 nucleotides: TGTGCCAGCAGGGAAGACAGGGGAGAGGTGCGCACTGAAGCTTTCTTT. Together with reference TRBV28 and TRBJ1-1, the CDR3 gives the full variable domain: DVKVTQSSRYLVKRTGEKVFLECVQDMDHENMFWYRQDPGLGLRLIYFSYDVKMKEKGDIPEGYSVSREKKERFSLILESASTNQTSMYLCASREDRGEVRTEAFFGQGTRLTVV.

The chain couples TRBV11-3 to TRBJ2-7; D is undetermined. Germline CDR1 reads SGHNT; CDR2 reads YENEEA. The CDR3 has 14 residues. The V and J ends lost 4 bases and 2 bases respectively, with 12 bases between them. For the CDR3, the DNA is TGTGCCAGCAGCTCGCCGGTCCGTCCCTACGAGCAGTACTTC. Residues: CASSSPVRPYEQYF.

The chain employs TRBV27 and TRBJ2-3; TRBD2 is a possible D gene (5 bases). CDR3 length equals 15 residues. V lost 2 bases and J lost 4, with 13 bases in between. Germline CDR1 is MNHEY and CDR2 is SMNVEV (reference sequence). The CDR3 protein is CASSLGLAFPDTQYF. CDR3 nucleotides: TGTGCCAGCAGTTTAGGGCTAGCTTTCCCAGATACGCAGTATTTT.

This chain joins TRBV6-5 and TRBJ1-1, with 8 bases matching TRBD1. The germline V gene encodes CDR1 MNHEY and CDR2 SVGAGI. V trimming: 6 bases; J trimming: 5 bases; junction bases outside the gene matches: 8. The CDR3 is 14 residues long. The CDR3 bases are TGTGCCAGCAGCGTCCACAGGGGGGAGACTGAAGCTTTCTTT. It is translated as CASSVHRGETEAFF.

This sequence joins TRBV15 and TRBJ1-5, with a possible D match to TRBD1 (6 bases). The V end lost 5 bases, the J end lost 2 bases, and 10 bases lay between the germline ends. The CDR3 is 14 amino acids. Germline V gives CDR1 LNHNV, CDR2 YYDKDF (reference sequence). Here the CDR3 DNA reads TGTGCCACCAGCGGACAGTGGGGCAATCAGCCCCAGCATTTT. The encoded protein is CATSGQWGNQPQHF.

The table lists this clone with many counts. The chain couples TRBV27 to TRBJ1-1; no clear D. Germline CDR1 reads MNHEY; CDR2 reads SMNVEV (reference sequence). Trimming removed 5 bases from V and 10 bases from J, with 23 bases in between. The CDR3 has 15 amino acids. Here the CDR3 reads CASSTNSPGSLGAFF. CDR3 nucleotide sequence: TGTGCCAGCAGTACAAATTCCCCGGGATCCCTGGGAGCTTTCTTT.

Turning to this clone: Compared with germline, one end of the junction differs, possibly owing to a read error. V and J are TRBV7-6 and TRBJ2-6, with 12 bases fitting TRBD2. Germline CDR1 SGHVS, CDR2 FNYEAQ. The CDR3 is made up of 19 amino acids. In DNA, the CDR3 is TGTGCCAGCAGCCTAGCCCCTAGCGGGAGGGGTTCTGGGGCCAACGTCCTGACTTTC. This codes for CASSLAPSGRGSGANVLTF.

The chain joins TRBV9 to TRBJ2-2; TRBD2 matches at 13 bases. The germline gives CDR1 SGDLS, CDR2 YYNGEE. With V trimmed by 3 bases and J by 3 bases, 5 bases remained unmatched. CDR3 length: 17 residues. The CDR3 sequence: CASSAGTSGVDTGELFF. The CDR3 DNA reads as TGTGCCAGCAGCGCCGGGACTAGCGGGGTGGACACCGGGGAGCTGTTTTTT.

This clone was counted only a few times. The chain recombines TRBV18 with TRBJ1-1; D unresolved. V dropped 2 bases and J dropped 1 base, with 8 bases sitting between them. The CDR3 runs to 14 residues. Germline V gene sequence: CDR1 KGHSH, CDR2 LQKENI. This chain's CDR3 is CASSPVSRNTEAFF. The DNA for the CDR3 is TGTGCCAGCTCACCAGTTTCCAGGAACACTGAAGCTTTCTTT.

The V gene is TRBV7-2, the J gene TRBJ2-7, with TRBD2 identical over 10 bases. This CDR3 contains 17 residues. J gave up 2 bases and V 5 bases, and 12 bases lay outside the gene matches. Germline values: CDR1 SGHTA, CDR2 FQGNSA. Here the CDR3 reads CASSRKILAGYTYEQYF. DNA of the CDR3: TGTGCCAGCAGCCGGAAAATACTAGCGGGATATACCTACGAGCAGTACTTC.

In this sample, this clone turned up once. The CDR3 loop reads CASSRGRDRSEAFF. The CDR3 DNA reads TGTGCCAGCAGCCGAGGCAGGGATCGCTCTGAAGCTTTCTTT. V usage is TRBV11-3 and J usage is TRBJ1-1; possibly TRBD1 for D (5 bases). There are 14 residues in the CDR3. V gave up 5 bases and J gave up 6 bases, with 16 bases separating them. Germline-derived CDR1 and CDR2 are SGHNT and YENEEA.

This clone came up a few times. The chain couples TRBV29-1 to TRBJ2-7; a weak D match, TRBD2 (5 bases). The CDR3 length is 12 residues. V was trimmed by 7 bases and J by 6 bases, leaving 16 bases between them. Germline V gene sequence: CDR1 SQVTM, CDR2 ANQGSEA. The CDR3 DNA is TGCAGCGCCGACACTAGGCGGCGCGAGCAGTACTTC. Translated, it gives CSADTRRREQYF.

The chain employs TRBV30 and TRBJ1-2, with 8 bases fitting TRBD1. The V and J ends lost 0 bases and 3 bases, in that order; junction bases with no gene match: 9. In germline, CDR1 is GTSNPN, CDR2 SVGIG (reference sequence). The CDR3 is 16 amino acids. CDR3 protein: CAWSVRTGWYDYGYTF. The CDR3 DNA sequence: TGTGCCTGGAGTGTTAGGACAGGGTGGTATGACTATGGCTACACCTTC.

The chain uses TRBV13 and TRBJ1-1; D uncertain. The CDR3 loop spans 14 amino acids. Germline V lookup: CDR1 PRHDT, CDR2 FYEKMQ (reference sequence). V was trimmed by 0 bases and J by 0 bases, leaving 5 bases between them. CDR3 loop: CASSLGHMNTEAFF. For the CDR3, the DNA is TGTGCCAGCAGCTTAGGTCACATGAACACTGAAGCTTTCTTT.

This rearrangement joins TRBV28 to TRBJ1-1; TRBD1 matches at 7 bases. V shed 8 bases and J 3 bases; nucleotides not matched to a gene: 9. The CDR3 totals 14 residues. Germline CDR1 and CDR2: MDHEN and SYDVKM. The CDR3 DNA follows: TGTGCCAGCGATTCGGGACAGCGGGACACTGAAGCTTTCTTT. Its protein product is CASDSGQRDTEAFF. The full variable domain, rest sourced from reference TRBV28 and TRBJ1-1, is DVKVTQSSRYLVKRTGEKVFLECVQDMDHENMFWYRQDPGLGLRLIYFSYDVKMKEKGDIPEGYSVSREKKERFSLILESASTNQTSMYLCASDSGQRDTEAFFGQGTRLTVV.

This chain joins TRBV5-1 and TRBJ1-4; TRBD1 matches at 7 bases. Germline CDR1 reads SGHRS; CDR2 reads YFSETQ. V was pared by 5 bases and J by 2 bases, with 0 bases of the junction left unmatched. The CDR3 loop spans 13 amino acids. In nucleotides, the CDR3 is TGCGCCAGCAGGGACAGGACTAATGAAAAACTGTTTTTT. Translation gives CASRDRTNEKLFF.

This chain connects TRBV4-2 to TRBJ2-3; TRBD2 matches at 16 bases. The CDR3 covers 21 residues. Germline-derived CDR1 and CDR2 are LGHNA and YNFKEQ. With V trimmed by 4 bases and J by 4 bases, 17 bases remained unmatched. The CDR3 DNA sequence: TGTGCCAGCAGCCCGCCTCCGGGACTAGCGGGAGGGCTTTTACCGGCAGATACGCAGTATTTT. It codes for CASSPPPGLAGGLLPADTQYF.

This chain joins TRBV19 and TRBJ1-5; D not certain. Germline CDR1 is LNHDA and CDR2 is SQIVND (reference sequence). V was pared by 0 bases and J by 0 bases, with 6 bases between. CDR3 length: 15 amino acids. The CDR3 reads CASSIERVSNQPQHF. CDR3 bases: TGTGCCAGTAGTATAGAACGAGTTAGCAATCAGCCCCAGCATTTT.

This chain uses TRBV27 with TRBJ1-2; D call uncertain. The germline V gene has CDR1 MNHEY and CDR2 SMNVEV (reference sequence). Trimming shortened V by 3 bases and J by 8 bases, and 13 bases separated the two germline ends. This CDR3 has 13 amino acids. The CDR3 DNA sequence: TGTGCCAGCAGTTTTTCGGCGAGGTACGGCTACACCTTC. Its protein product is CASSFSARYGYTF.

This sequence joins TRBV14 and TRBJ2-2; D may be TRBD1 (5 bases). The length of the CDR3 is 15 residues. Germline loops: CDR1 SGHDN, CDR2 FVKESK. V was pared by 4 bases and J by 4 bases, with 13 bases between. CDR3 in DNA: TGTGCCAGCAGCCGAATTGGGGCGGCCACCGGGGAGCTGTTTTTT. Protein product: CASSRIGAATGELFF.

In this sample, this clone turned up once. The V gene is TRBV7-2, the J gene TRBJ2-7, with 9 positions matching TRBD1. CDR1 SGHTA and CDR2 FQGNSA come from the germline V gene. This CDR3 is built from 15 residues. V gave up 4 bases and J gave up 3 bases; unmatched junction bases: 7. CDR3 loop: CASSSRDRVDYEQYF. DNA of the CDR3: TGTGCCAGCAGCTCCCGGGACAGGGTGGACTACGAGCAGTACTTC.

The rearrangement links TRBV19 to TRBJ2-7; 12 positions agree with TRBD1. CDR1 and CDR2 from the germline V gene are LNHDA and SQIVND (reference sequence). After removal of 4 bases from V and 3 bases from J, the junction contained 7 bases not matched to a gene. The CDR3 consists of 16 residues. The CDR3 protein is CASSRDRGPGGYEQYF. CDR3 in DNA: TGTGCCAGTAGTAGGGACAGGGGGCCGGGAGGCTACGAGCAGTACTTC.

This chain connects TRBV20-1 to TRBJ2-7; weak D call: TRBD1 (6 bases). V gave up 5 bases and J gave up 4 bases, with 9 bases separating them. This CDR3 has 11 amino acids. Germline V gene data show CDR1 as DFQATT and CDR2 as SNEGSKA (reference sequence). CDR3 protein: CSAPTGYEQYF. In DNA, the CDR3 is TGCAGTGCTCCCACAGGGTACGAGCAGTACTTC.

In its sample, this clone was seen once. Here the CDR3 DNA reads TGTGCCAGCCCTGAAAGAGGAGAGTACTTC. This codes for CASPERGEYF. The V and J genes are TRBV6-5 and TRBJ2-7; no clear D. Deletions cut 8 bases from V and 11 bases from J, with 13 bases between. Germline CDR1 MNHEY, CDR2 SVGAGI. The length of the CDR3 is 10 residues.